A single sample gave rise to the 8 T cell receptor beta chains below, sequenced in a study of metastatic and nonmetastatic thyroid tumors. Patients underwent thyroid surgery, and none had received any treatment before it. TCRdb reanalyzed the PCR reads with MiXCR. The sample comprises over 45,000 clones, around 25% of which are singletons, and 3.4% rests with the top ten. Sequenced: blood. Receptors originate from a male donor with papillary thyroid cancer or a benign thyroid nodule (not recorded which). Some clones in this sample may be carry-over from other donors' samples.

There are a few counts of this clone. V and J are TRBV12-3 or TRBV12-4 and TRBJ2-5, with no clear D. CDR3 length: 13 residues. V lost 3 bases to trimming and J lost 4 bases, with 9 bases between them. CDR3 loop: CASSLGMLETQYF. CDR3 sequence (DNA): TGTGCCAGCAGTTTGGGGATGTTAGAGACCCAGTACTTC.

This clone was observed many times. The chain carries TRBV19 and TRBJ1-3; D gene unclear. The CDR3 totals 13 residues. V shed 8 bases and J shed 4 bases, with 12 bases lying between them. Germline values: CDR1 LNHDA, CDR2 SQIVND (reference sequence). In nucleotides, the CDR3 is TGTGCCAGTGCAGACGGACGGGGAAACACCATATATTTT. Protein: CASADGRGNTIYF.

Only one count was recorded for this clone. J is TRBJ1-2 and V is TRBV4-1; no reliable D call. Germline CDR1 reads MGHRA; CDR2 reads YSYEKL. This CDR3 comprises 13 residues. V lost 6 bases and J lost 4, with 12 bases in between. CDR3 region: CASSGVGFYGYTF. The CDR3 region has the DNA TGCGCCAGCAGTGGAGTAGGGTTCTATGGCTACACCTTC.

In the case of this clone: The CDR3 end shows no conserved phenylalanine or tryptophan, and so a read error is likely. This chain links TRBV5-5 with TRBJ2-1; D remains ambiguous. V dropped 1 base and J dropped 3 bases, with 5 bases sitting between them. CDR1 is SGHKS and CDR2 is YYEKEE in the germline V gene (reference sequence). The length of the CDR3 is 13 residues. The CDR3 here is CASSLCFYNEQFS. In nucleotides, the CDR3 is TGTGCCAGCAGCTTGTGCTTCTACAATGAGCAGTTCTCC.

The V call is TRBV19, the J call TRBJ2-2; D remains ambiguous. Between the trimmed V and J ends, which lost 3 bases and 7 bases, there was a span of 15 bases. CDR1 and CDR2 from the germline V gene are LNHDA and SQIVND (reference sequence). This CDR3 region has 15 residues. CDR3 loop: CASSIYGFLGGELFF. CDR3 nucleotides: TGTGCCAGTAGTATTTATGGGTTTTTGGGCGGGGAGCTGTTTTTT.

Here the CDR3 reads CASSAEAGLTGDTQYF. Here the CDR3 DNA reads TGTGCCAGCAGCGCCGAAGCGGGCTTGACGGGAGATACGCAGTATTTT. The chain recombines TRBV7-8 with TRBJ2-3, with TRBD2 as a possible D gene (6 bases). Germline V gives CDR1 SGHVS, CDR2 FQNEAQ. V lost 5 bases to trimming and J lost 5 bases, with 20 bases between them. The CDR3 is made up of 16 amino acids.

The chain employs TRBV4-1 and TRBJ2-3; 12 bases are shared with TRBD2. The CDR3 totals 20 residues. The V gene end was trimmed by 2 bases and the J gene end by 2 bases; junction bases not matched to a gene: 14. Germline assignment: CDR1 MGHRA and CDR2 YSYEKL. CDR3 in amino acids: CASSQPGLAGPSQNTDTQYF. CDR3 nucleotides: TGCGCCAGCAGCCAACCTGGACTAGCGGGACCATCCCAAAACACAGATACGCAGTATTTT.

This clone was counted ten times or more. Since a much larger clone is just one base distant, this may be a read error. The chain couples TRBV29-1 to TRBJ1-4, with 8 bases matching TRBD1. Trimming took 6 bases from V and 7 from J; bases not matched to a gene: 7. Germline loops: CDR1 SQVTM, CDR2 ANQGSEA. This CDR3 comprises 13 residues. In nucleotides, the CDR3 is TGCAGCGTCGACAGGGGAGGGACTGAAAAACTGTTTTTT. As protein: CSVDRGGTEKLFF. Filled out from reference TRBV29-1 and TRBJ1-4, the complete variable domain reads SAVISQKPSRDICQRGTSLTIQCQVDSQVTMMFWYRQQPGQSLTLIATANQGSEATYESGFVIDKFPISRPNLTFSTLTVSNMSPEDSSIYLCSVDRGGTEKLFFGSGTQLSVL.